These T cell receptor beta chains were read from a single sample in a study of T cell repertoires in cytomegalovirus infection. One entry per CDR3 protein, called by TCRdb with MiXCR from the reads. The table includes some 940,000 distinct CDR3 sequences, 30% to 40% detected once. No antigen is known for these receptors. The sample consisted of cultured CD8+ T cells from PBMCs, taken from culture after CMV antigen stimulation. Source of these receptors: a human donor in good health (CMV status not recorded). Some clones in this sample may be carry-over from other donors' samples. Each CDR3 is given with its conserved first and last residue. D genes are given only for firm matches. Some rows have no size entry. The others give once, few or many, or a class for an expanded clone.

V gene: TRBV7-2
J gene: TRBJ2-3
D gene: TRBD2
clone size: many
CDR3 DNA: TGTGCCAGCAGCGTAACTAGCGGGGGGGCCGGAGATACGCAGTATTTT
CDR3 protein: CASSVTSGGAGDTQYF

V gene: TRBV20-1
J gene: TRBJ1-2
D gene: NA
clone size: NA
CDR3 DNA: TGCAGTGCTAGGCGCCAGGGCAATAACTATGGCTACACCTTC
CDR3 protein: CSARRQGNNYGYTF

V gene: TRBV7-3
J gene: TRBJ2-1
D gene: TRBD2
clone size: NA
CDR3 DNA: TGTGCCAGCAGCTTAAGTGCGGGGGGTCTCGAATTGCCCTACAATGAGCAGTTCTTC
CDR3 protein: CASSLSAGGLELPYNEQFF

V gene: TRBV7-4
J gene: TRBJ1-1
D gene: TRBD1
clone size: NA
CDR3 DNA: TGTGCCAGCAGCTTTGCCACAGGGGTGAACACTGAAGCTTTCTTT
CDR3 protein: CASSFATGVNTEAFF

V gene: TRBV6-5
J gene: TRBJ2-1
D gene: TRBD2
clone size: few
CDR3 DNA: TGTGCCAGCAGTTATTCGACTAGCCGGAGCTCCTACAATGAGCAGTTCTTC
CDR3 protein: CASSYSTSRSSYNEQFF

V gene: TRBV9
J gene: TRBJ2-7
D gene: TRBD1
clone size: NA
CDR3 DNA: TGTGCCAGCAGCGTAGGGTGGGGACAGGGACGCCACGAGCAGTACTTC
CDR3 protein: CASSVGWGQGRHEQYF

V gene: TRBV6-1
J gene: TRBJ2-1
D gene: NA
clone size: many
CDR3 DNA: TGTGCCAGCAGTGAAAGGGGCAATGAGCAGTTCTTC
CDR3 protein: CASSERGNEQFF

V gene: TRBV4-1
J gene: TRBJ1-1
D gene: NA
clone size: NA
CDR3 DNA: TGCGCCAGCTGCTCGGGGGTTTTGAACACTGAAGCTTTCTTT
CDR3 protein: CASCSGVLNTEAFF

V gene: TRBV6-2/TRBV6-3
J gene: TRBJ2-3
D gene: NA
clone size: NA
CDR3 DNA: TGTGCCAGCAGTTACCAAGGGGGTGCGGATACGCAGTATTTT
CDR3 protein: CASSYQGGADTQYF

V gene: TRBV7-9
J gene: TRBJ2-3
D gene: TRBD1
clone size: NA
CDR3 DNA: TGTGCCAGCAGCGGCCAGACAGGGAAAGAACGGGATACGCAGTATTTT
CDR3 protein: CASSGQTGKERDTQYF

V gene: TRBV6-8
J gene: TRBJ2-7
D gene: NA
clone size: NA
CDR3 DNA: TGTGCCAGCAGTTACTCGACTGGGACACAGGAGCAGTACTTC
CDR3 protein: CASSYSTGTQEQYF

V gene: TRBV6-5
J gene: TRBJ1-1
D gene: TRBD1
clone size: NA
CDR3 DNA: TGTGCCAGCACCAACAAGGGGGCAAGCACTGAAGCTTTCTTT
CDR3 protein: CASTNKGASTEAFF

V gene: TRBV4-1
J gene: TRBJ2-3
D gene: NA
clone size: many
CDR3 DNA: TGCGCCAGCACGTTGACAGAGCAAAGCACAGATACGCAGTATTTT
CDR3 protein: CASTLTEQSTDTQYF

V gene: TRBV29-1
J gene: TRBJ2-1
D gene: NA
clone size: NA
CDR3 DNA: TGCAGCGCTAGGGACTGGGCGACCTACAATGAGCAGTTCTTC
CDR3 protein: CSARDWATYNEQFF

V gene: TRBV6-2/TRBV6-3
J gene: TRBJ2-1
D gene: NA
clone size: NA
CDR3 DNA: TGTGCCAGCAGTTACGCTTTACGACAGTACAATGAGCAGTTCTTC
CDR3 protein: CASSYALRQYNEQFF

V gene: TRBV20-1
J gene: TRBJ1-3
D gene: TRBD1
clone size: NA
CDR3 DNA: TGCAGTGCCCGGGACCGTCAGGGGGAAACCATATATTTT
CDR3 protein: CSARDRQGETIYF

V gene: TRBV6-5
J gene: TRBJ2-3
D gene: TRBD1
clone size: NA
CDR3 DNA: TGTGCCAGCAGTCCACAGGGGCCCCCAGATACGCAGTATTTT
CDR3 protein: CASSPQGPPDTQYF

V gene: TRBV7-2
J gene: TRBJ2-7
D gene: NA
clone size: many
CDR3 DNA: TGTGCCAGCAGCCCAGACGGGGGCTCCTACGAGCAGTACTTC
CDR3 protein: CASSPDGGSYEQYF

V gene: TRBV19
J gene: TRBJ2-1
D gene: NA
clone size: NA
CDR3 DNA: TGTGCCAGTACGCTAGCGTGGCAGAATGAGCAGTTCTTC
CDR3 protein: CASTLAWQNEQFF

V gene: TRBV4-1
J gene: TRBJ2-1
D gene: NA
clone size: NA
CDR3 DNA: TGCGCCAGCAGCCGGGCGCGCGGGGAGCAGTTCTTC
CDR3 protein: CASSRARGEQFF

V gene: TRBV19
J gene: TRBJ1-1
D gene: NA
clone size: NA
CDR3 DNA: TGTGCCAGTAGTCCCACTTTCGGGAACACTGAAGCTTTCTTT
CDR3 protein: CASSPTFGNTEAFF

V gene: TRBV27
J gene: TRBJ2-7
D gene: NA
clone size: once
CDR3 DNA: TGTGCCAGCAGTCGTCCCGTAGGGGAGCAGTACTTC
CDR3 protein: CASSRPVGEQYF

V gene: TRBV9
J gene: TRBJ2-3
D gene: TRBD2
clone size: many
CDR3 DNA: TGTGCCAGCAGCACAAGCGGGGGGCCCCATAGCACAGATACGCAGTATTTT
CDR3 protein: CASSTSGGPHSTDTQYF

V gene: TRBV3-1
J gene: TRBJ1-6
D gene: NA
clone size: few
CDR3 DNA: TGTGCCAGCAGCCAACACAGGGCGGATAATTCACCCCTCCACTTT
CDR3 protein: CASSQHRADNSPLHF

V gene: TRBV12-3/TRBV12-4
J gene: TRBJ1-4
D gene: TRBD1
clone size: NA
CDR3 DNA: TGTGCCAGCCGACAGGGTCCGGGGAACATGAATGAAAAACTGTTTTTT
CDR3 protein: CASRQGPGNMNEKLFF

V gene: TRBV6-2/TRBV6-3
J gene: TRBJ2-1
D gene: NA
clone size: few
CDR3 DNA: TGTGCCAGCAGGTACAGCATCGATGAGCAGTTCTTC
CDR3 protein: CASRYSIDEQFF

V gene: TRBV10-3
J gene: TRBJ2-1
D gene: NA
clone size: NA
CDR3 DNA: TGTGCCATCATCCCCCCTGCGGCCGCCCAGGGGGGACTGGAAGCGAATGAGCAGTTCTTC
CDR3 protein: CAIIPPAAAQGGLEANEQFF

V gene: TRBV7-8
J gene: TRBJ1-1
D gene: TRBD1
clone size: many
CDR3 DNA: TGTGCCAGCAGCCCGGACAGGGATTTGAACACTGAAGCTTTCTTT
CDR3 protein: CASSPDRDLNTEAFF

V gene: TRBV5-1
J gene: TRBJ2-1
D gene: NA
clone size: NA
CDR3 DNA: TGCGCCAGCAACGAAGACAGAACCTACAATGAGCAGTTCTTC
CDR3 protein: CASNEDRTYNEQFF

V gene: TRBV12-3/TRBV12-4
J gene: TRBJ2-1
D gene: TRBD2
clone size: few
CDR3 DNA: TGTGCCAGCGGGCCGGGGGGGCCGGGCAATGAGCAGTTCTTC
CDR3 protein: CASGPGGPGNEQFF

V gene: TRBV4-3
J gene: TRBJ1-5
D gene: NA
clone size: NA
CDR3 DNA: TGCGCCAGCAGCCAAGTCGGGGGTAGTCAGCCCCAGCATTTT
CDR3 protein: CASSQVGGSQPQHF

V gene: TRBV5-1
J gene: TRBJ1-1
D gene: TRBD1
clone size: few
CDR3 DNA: TGCGCCAGCGGGGGGACAGGAGTGAACACTGAAGCTTTCTTT
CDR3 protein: CASGGTGVNTEAFF

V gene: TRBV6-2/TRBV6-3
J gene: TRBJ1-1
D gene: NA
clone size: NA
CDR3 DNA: TGTGCCAGCAGTTACTCCTTGGAAGCTTTCTTT
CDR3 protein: CASSYSLEAFF

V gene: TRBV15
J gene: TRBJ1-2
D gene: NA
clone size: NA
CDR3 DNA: TGTGCCACCAGCCCTGGGGGGTCCCCGACGGTTTACTATGGCTACACCTTC
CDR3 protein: CATSPGGSPTVYYGYTF

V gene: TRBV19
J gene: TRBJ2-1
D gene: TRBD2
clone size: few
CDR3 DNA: TGTGCCAGTACCTCGGGGGGGAGCTCCTACAATGAGCAGTTCTTC
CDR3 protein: CASTSGGSSYNEQFF

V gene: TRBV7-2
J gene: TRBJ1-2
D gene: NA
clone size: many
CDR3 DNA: TGTGCCAGCAGCTTAGCCCAGGGTGGCTATGGCTACACCTTC
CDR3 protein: CASSLAQGGYGYTF

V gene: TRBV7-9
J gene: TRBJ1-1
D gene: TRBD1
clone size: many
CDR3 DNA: TGTGCCAGCAGCCCTCGGACAGGGTCCACCGGCACTGAAGCTTTCTTT
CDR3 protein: CASSPRTGSTGTEAFF

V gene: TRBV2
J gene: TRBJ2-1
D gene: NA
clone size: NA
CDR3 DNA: TGTGCCAGCAGTGAAGCCCGGACGAACAATGAGCAGTTCTTC
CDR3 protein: CASSEARTNNEQFF

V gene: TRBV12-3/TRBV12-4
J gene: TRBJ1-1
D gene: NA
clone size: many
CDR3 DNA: TGTGCCAGCAGTTTCTTTGGGGGGAACGCTGAAGCTTTCTTT
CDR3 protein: CASSFFGGNAEAFF

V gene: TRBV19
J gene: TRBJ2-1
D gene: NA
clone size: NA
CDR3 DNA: TGTGCCAGTAGTATTCACCCGACAGGTTCCTACAATGAGCAGTTCTTC
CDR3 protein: CASSIHPTGSYNEQFF

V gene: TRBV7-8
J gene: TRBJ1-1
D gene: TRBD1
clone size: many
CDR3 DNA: TGTGCCAGCAGCCGACCTTTGACAGGGGTGAACACTGAAGCTTTCTTT
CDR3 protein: CASSRPLTGVNTEAFF

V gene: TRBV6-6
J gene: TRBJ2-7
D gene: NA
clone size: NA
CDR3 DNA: TGTGCCAGCAGTTACTCGCCCCAGAACGAGCAGTACTTC
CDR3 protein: CASSYSPQNEQYF

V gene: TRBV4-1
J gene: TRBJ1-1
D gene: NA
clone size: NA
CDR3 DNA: TGCGCCAGCAGCCACCCCAGGGGCATTGAAGCTTTCTTT
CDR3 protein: CASSHPRGIEAFF

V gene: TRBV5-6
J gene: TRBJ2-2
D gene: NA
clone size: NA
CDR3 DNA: TGTGCCAGCAGCTTAAGCCCTTTTATCCGGGGCACCGGGGAGCTGTTTTTT
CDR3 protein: CASSLSPFIRGTGELFF

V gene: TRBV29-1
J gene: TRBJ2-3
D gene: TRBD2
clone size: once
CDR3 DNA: TGCAGCGTTGAATTTACTAGCGGGGGGAAATACACAGATACGCAGTATTTT
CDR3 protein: CSVEFTSGGKYTDTQYF

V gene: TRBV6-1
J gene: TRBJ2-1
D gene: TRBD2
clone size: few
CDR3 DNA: TGTGCCAGCAGCCTACGGGGGGACTCCTACAATGAGCAGTTCTTC
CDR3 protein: CASSLRGDSYNEQFF

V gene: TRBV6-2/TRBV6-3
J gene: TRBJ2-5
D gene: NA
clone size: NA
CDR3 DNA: TGTGCCAGCAGTTACAGGGCTAAGTACTTGGCCCAGTACTTC
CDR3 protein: CASSYRAKYLAQYF

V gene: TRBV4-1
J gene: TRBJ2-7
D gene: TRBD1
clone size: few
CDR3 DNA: TGCGCCAGCAGCCCGACAGGGCTCTCCTACGAGCAGTACTTC
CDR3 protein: CASSPTGLSYEQYF

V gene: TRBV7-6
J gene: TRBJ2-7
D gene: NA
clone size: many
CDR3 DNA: TGTGCCAGCAGCCCACTCTGGAAAGGCGAGCAGTACTTC
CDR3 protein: CASSPLWKGEQYF

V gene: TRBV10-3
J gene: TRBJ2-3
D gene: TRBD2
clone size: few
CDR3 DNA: TGTGCCATCGGCGGACTAGCGGGGGTTAGTTGGACAGATACGCAGTATTTT
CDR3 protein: CAIGGLAGVSWTDTQYF

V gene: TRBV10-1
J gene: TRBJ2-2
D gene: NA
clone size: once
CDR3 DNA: TGCGCCAGCTCCCCGGAGGGCCACTTAAACACCGGGGAGCTGTTTTTT
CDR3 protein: CASSPEGHLNTGELFF

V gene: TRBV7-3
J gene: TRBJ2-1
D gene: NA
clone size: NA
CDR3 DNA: TGTGCCAGCAGCTTATTTGGGACGGAAGGGCCGGTCTCCTACAATGAGCAGTTCTTC
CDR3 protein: CASSLFGTEGPVSYNEQFF

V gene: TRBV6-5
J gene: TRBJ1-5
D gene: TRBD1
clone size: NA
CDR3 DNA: TGTGCCAGCACCAGGACAGGACATAGCAATCAGCCCCAGCATTTT
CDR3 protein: CASTRTGHSNQPQHF

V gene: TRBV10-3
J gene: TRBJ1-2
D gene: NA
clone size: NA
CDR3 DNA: TGTGCCATCCCGCAGGGAAGAGGCTACACCTTC
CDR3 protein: CAIPQGRGYTF

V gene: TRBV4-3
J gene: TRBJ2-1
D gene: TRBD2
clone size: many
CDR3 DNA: TGCGCCAGCAGCTCGACTAGCCTGCCCCACAATGAGCAGTTCTTC
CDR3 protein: CASSSTSLPHNEQFF

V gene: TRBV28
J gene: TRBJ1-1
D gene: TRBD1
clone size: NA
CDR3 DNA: TGTGCCAGCAGACGGACAGGGGGAGGGGGTAACACTGAAGCTTTCTTT
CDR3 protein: CASRRTGGGGNTEAFF

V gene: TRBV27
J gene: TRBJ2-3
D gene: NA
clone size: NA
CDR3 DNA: TGTGCCAGCAGCCCGATTCCTGAGTCTAGCACAGATACGCAGTATTTT
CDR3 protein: CASSPIPESSTDTQYF